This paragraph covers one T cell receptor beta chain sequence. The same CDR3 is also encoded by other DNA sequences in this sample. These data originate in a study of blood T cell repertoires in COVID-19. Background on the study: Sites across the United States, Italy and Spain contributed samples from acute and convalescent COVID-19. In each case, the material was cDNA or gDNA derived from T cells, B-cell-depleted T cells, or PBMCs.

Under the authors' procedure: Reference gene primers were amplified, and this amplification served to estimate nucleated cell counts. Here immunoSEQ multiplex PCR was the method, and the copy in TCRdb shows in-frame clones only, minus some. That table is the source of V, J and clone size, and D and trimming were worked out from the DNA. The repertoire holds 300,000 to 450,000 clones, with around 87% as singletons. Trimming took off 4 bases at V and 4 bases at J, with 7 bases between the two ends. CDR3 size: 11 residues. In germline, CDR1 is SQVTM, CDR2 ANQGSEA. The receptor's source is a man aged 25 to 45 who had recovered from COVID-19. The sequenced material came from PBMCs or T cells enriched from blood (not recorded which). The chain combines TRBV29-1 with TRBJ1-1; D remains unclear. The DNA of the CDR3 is TGCAGCGTTGCCCGTAGCACTGAAGCTTTCTTT. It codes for CSVARSTEAFF.